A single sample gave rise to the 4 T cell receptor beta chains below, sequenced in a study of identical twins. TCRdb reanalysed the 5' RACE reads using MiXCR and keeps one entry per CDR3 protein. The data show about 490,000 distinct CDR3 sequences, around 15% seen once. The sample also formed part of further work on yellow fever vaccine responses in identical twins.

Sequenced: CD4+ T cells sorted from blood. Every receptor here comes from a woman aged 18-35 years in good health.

As DNA, the CDR3 is TGCGCCAGCAGCTTGGTTCAGAGATACACAGATACGCAGTATTTT. Its translation: CASSLVQRYTDTQYF. The chain recombines TRBV5-1 with TRBJ2-3, with D uncertain. CDR3 length equals 15 residues. Germline V CDR1 and CDR2: SGHRS, YFSETQ. V was cut by 0 bases and J by 2 bases, with 10 bases left in between.

The chain's CDR3 is CASSLGWAGGNQPQHF. In DNA form, the CDR3 reads TGTGCCAGCAGCTTAGGTTGGGCAGGGGGCAATCAGCCCCAGCATTTT. The rearrangement joins TRBV7-2 to TRBJ1-5, with D possibly matching TRBD1 (6 bases). CDR1 SGHTA and CDR2 FQGNSA come from the germline V gene. CDR3 length: 16 residues. Trimming left V 1 base short and J 2 bases short, with 12 bases between.

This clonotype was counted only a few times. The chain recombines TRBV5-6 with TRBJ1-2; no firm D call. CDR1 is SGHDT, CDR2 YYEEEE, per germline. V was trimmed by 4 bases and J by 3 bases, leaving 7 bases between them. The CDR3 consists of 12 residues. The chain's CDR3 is CASSVTYYGYTF. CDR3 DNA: TGTGCCAGCAGCGTAACCTACTATGGCTACACCTTC.

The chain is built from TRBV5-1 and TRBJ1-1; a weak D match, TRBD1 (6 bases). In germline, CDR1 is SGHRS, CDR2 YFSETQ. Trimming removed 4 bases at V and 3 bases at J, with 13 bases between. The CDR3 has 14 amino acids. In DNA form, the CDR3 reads TGCGCCAGCAGCCCCGACAGGATTTACACTGAAGCTTTCTTT. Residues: CASSPDRIYTEAFF.